This T cell receptor (beta chain) comes out of a study of identical twins. TCRdb fed the 5' RACE reads into MiXCR, producing one record per CDR3 protein. The sample includes under 250,000 distinct CDR3 sequences, 7.5% of them seen just once. The germline gives CDR1 MDHEN, CDR2 SYDVKM. The CDR3 is 13 amino acids. The V and J ends lost 7 bases and 3 bases respectively, with 12 bases between them. There were only healthy Caucasians among the donors. This clonotype was observed many times. As yet, its antigen is unknown. Points from the study as a whole: Among monozygotic twins, out-of-frame TCR alpha sharing exceeded what models predicted. In zero-insertion analyses, partial confounding could arise from invariant MAIT and iNKT cells. For out-of-frame alpha sequences shared by twins, low generation probability was in excess.

Another study also made use of these data, one on yellow fever vaccine responses in identical twins.

V gene TRBV28 combines with J gene TRBJ1-2, with TRBD1 as a possible D gene (5 bases). The sequenced sample was memory (CD45RO+) T cells sorted from blood. This receptor was obtained from a woman younger than 35 in good health. This CDR3 reads CASTLGTDYGYTF. The CDR3 DNA reads TGTGCCAGCACCTTGGGGACCGACTATGGCTACACCTTC.